The 32 T cell receptor beta chains in this list originate from one sample, sequenced in a study of blood T cell repertoires in COVID-19. Method: immunoSEQ multiplex PCR; TCRdb's copy keeps in-frame clones and lacks some. The sample records roughly 80,000 clones, 77% being singletons. Specimen: peripheral blood. These receptors all come from a human donor in a cohort sampled during active COVID-19.

The chain employs TRBV5-1 and TRBJ2-5; TRBD1 is a possible D gene (8 bases). CDR1 is SGHRS and CDR2 is YFSETQ in the germline V gene. The CDR3 runs 15 residues. V lost 4 bases and J 5 bases, leaving 18 bases between the germline ends. The CDR3 DNA sequence: TGCGCCAGCAGCCTAACAGGGGGGGCCGGGGAGACCCAGTACTTC. It is translated as CASSLTGGAGETQYF.

The chain couples TRBV21-1 to TRBJ2-7; the table's D call TRBD1 went unverified against the DNA. TRBV21-1 is described as a pseudogene. The CDR3 has 18 residues. CDR3 coding DNA: TGTGCCAGCAGCAAAGGGGGACAGGGGCTGTCGGGGGAATACGAGCAGTACTTC. It codes for CASSKGGQGLSGEYEQYF.

The chain is built from TRBV30 and TRBJ1-3; a possible D gene is TRBD1 (5 bases). The V and J ends lost 1 base and 0 bases respectively, with 13 bases between them. This CDR3 has 16 amino acids. CDR1 is GTSNPN, CDR2 SVGIG, per germline (reference sequence). CDR3 DNA: TGTGCCTGGAGTGGCCCGCTTAGGGGCTCTGGAAACACCATATATTTT. Translating gives CAWSGPLRGSGNTIYF.

This clone was observed a few times. The chain has TRBV5-5 and TRBJ1-3; D is perhaps TRBD1 (6 bases). The V end was cut by 4 bases, the J end by 4 bases, with 21 bases between. Germline CDR1 and CDR2: SGHKS and YYEKEE (reference sequence). The CDR3 consists of 17 residues. The CDR3 DNA sequence: TGTGCCAGCAGCCAGGGGTTGGTGCAGGGGCCCGGAAACACCATATATTTT. This codes for CASSQGLVQGPGNTIYF.

This clone occurred a few times. This chain links TRBV18 with TRBJ2-1; D is perhaps TRBD2 (6 bases). This CDR3 is 11 amino acids long. Trimming shortened V by 1 base and J by 15 bases, and 10 bases separated the two germline ends. CDR1 and CDR2 from the germline V gene are KGHSH and LQKENI. The CDR3 here is CASSPLGGVFF. In DNA, the CDR3 is TGTGCCAGCTCACCACTGGGCGGGGTGTTCTTC.

The rearrangement joins TRBV5-4 to TRBJ2-4; possibly TRBD1 for D (6 bases). This CDR3 contains 12 residues. V lost 1 base, J lost 11 bases, and 10 bases lay in between. The germline gives CDR1 SGHNT, CDR2 YYREEE (reference sequence). The CDR3 is CASSLTGIVQYF. The CDR3 bases are TGTGCCAGCAGCTTGACAGGGATTGTTCAGTACTTC.

V usage is TRBV5-5 and J usage is TRBJ1-5; the D is unclear. This CDR3 is 13 amino acids long. Deletions cut 2 bases from V and 5 bases from J, with 8 bases between. CDR1 and CDR2 (germline): SGHKS, YYEKEE (reference sequence). CDR3 DNA: TGTGCCAGCAGCTTAGCGGGAGATCAGCCCCAGCATTTT. Amino acids: CASSLAGDQPQHF.

This chain links TRBV5-1 with TRBJ2-2; the match to TRBD1 covers 7 bases. The CDR3 has 16 amino acids. V dropped 0 bases and J dropped 5; count of bases not matched to a gene: 7. Germline-derived CDR1 and CDR2 are SGHRS and YFSETQ. CDR3 in DNA: TGCGCCAGCAGCTTGGTGATAACAGGGGTAACCGGGGAGCTGTTTTTT. Encoded protein: CASSLVITGVTGELFF. Full variable domain (outside the CDR3, taken from reference TRBV5-1 and TRBJ2-2): KAGVTQTPRYLIKTRGQQVTLSCSPISGHRSVSWYQQTPGQGLQFLFEYFSETQRNKGNFPGRFSGRQFSNSRSEMNVSTLELGDSALYLCASSLVITGVTGELFFGEGSRLTVL.

The chain is built from TRBV28 and TRBJ1-1, with 9 bases matching TRBD1. CDR1 and CDR2 (germline): MDHEN, SYDVKM. The junction had 4 bases not matched to a gene; V was cut back by 2 bases and J by 6 bases. The CDR3 has 14 residues. This chain's CDR3 is CASSLGQGTPEAFF. CDR3 in DNA: TGTGCCAGCAGTTTAGGACAGGGGACGCCTGAAGCTTTCTTT.

This rearrangement joins TRBV11-2 to TRBJ1-2, with D tentatively TRBD1 (6 bases). CDR3 length equals 16 residues. Trimming pared 7 bases from V and 4 bases from J, leaving 22 bases between. CDR1 is SGHAT, CDR2 FQNNGV, per germline. The CDR3 sequence: CASTPLRGSAGYGYTF. The CDR3, as DNA: TGTGCCAGCACCCCGCTCAGGGGCAGCGCGGGCTATGGCTACACCTTC.

The chain combines TRBV3-1 (or the pseudogene TRBV3-2) with TRBJ2-7, with D perhaps matching TRBD2 (6 bases). Germline V gene lookup returns CDR1 LGHDT and CDR2 YNNKEL (reference sequence). CDR3 length: 15 amino acids. V lost 1 base, J lost 5 bases, and 15 bases lay in between. The CDR3 DNA reads as TGTGCCAGCAGCCAAGGAGCGGGCAAAGTTAACGAGCAGTACTTC. Protein product: CASSQGAGKVNEQYF.

The chain carries TRBV6-5 and TRBJ1-2; D call uncertain. Germline assignment: CDR1 MNHEY and CDR2 SVGAGI. The CDR3 consists of 15 residues. V lost 2 bases to trimming and J lost 7 bases, with 17 bases between them. The CDR3 DNA reads TGTGCCAGCAGTTACGGCGGGCCCCCTTCTCCTGGCTACACCTTC. Translating it yields CASSYGGPPSPGYTF.

This rearrangement joins TRBV2 to TRBJ2-5; D unresolved. V was trimmed by 7 bases and J by 2 bases, leaving 8 bases between them. Germline CDR1 and CDR2: SNHLY and FYNNEI. The CDR3 has 12 residues. The CDR3 is CASTPEQETQYF. The CDR3 region has the DNA TGTGCCAGCACCCCAGAACAAGAGACCCAGTACTTC.

J is TRBJ2-7 and V is TRBV11-3; 9 nucleotides match TRBD1. Germline-derived CDR1 and CDR2 are SGHNT and YENEEA. This CDR3 spans 13 amino acids. Germline trimming cut 8 bases from V and 6 bases from J; bases unmatched to any gene: 8. The CDR3 coding sequence is TGTGCCAGCTCGGTTGACAGGGGGGGCGAGCAGTACTTC. Translated: CASSVDRGGEQYF.

The chain has TRBV30 and TRBJ1-5; D is unresolved. Germline loops: CDR1 GTSNPN, CDR2 SVGIG (reference sequence). V dropped 1 base and J dropped 6 bases, with 10 bases sitting between them. CDR3 length equals 13 residues. CDR3 sequence reads: CAWSARMPQPQHF. For the CDR3, the DNA is TGTGCCTGGAGTGCCAGGATGCCTCAGCCCCAGCATTTT.

The chain links TRBV5-1 to TRBJ2-6; TRBD2 is a possible D gene (6 bases). V was shortened by 0 bases and J by 0 bases, with 7 bases between the two germline ends. Per germline, CDR1 SGHRS and CDR2 YFSETQ. This CDR3 is built from 16 residues. The CDR3 DNA reads TGCGCCAGCAGCTTGGGAGCGGGCTCTGGGGCCAACGTCCTGACTTTC. As protein: CASSLGAGSGANVLTF.

This clone was counted once. V and J are TRBV7-6 and TRBJ2-1; no clear D. The CDR3 has 16 residues. The V and J ends lost 2 bases and 8 bases respectively, with 19 bases between them. Germline loops: CDR1 SGHVS, CDR2 FNYEAQ. DNA for the CDR3: TGTGCCAGCAGCTTAAATCCGGATAGCCGTACCGATGAGCAGTTCTTC. Encoded protein: CASSLNPDSRTDEQFF.

This clone was seen once. V usage is TRBV9 and J usage is TRBJ2-1, with 9 bases aligning to TRBD2. From germline, CDR1 is SGDLS and CDR2 YYNGEE. The CDR3 is made up of 15 amino acids. J lost 4 bases, V lost 4 bases, and 6 bases had no gene match. CDR3 sequence (DNA): TGTGCCAGCAGCCCCTTAGCGGGGGCTTACAATGAGCAGTTCTTC. Translated: CASSPLAGAYNEQFF.

This clone appeared a few times. V gene TRBV28 combines with J gene TRBJ1-1; D gene uncertain. The CDR3 spans 12 residues. V was trimmed by 5 bases and J by 3 bases, leaving 7 bases between them. Germline V gives CDR1 MDHEN, CDR2 SYDVKM. The CDR3 protein is CASSQAYTEAFF. CDR3 DNA sequence: TGTGCCAGCAGTCAGGCCTACACTGAAGCTTTCTTT.

V is TRBV5-1 and J is TRBJ2-7; D possibly corresponds to TRBD1 (6 bases). CDR3 length: 15 residues. V gave up 3 bases and J gave up 4 bases, with 17 bases separating them. CDR1 is SGHRS and CDR2 is YFSETQ in the germline V gene. For the CDR3, the DNA is TGCGCCAGCAGCTCCTCAGGGGCCCGGGGATACGAGCAGTACTTC. It specifies CASSSSGARGYEQYF.

The V call is TRBV14, the J call TRBJ2-7; perhaps TRBD2 as D (6 bases). The germline V gene has CDR1 SGHDN and CDR2 FVKESK. CDR3 length equals 17 residues. Trimming pared 0 bases from V and 0 bases from J, leaving 15 bases between. CDR3 sequence (DNA): TGTGCCAGCAGCCAAGATCGGACTTGGAGGGTCTCCTACGAGCAGTACTTC. Protein: CASSQDRTWRVSYEQYF.

The CDR3 coding sequence is TGTGCCAGCAGTGACGGGAGAGCGGGGGGCCTCTTCAATGAGCAGTTCTTC. It encodes CASSDGRAGGLFNEQFF. The gene calls are TRBV6-4 and TRBJ2-1; 9 positions match TRBD2. The length of the CDR3 is 17 residues. J gave up 6 bases and V 2 bases, and 11 bases lay outside the gene matches. The germline V gene has CDR1 MRHNA and CDR2 SNTAGT.

Only a few counts were recorded for this clone. This sequence joins TRBV3-1 (or the pseudogene TRBV3-2) and TRBJ2-7; the match to TRBD1 covers 9 bases. CDR1 is LGHDT and CDR2 is YNNKEL in the germline V gene (reference sequence). CDR3 size: 14 residues. J was trimmed by 6 bases and V by 3 bases; bases with no gene match: 6. The CDR3 DNA is TGTGCCAGCAGCCAGGTCGGGACAGGGCTCGAGCAGTACTTC. Amino acids: CASSQVGTGLEQYF.

V usage is TRBV9 and J usage is TRBJ1-5, with unresolved D. Germline V gives CDR1 SGDLS, CDR2 YYNGEE. The CDR3 consists of 14 residues. V lost 2 bases to trimming and J lost 5 bases, with 11 bases between them. This CDR3 is CASSVGSEYQPQHF. The CDR3 DNA sequence: TGTGCCAGCAGCGTGGGCTCAGAGTATCAGCCCCAGCATTTT. The full variable domain, completed using reference TRBV9 and TRBJ1-5, is DSGVTQTPKHLITATGQRVTLRCSPRSGDLSVYWYQQSLDQGLQFLIQYYNGEERAKGNILERFSAQQFPDLHSELNLSSLELGDSALYFCASSVGSEYQPQHFGDGTRLSIL.

The V gene is TRBV6-2 or TRBV6-3, the J gene TRBJ1-5, with unresolved D. Germline CDR1 MNHEY, CDR2 SVGEGT. Between the trimmed V and J ends, which lost 2 bases and 1 base, there was a span of 9 bases. This CDR3 is 15 amino acids long. This CDR3 is CASSYAALSNQPQHF. Written as DNA, the CDR3 is TGTGCCAGCAGTTACGCAGCGTTAAGCAATCAGCCCCAGCATTTT.

In this sample, this clone turned up a few times. The chain combines TRBV5-1 with TRBJ2-1; the D gene is possibly TRBD1 (6 bases). This CDR3 comprises 16 residues. Germline V gene sequence: CDR1 SGHRS, CDR2 YFSETQ. Trimming stripped 0 bases from V and 2 bases from J, with 12 bases between. The CDR3 coding sequence is TGCGCCAGCAGCTTGGATGGACAGCCACCCTACAATGAGCAGTTCTTC. This sequence encodes CASSLDGQPPYNEQFF.

This clone was counted only a few times. V is TRBV28 and J is TRBJ1-4; 10 nucleotides match TRBD1. V shed 9 bases, J shed 8 bases, and the junction held 18 bases outside the gene matches. This CDR3 is built from 17 residues. Looked up from germline, CDR1 is MDHEN and CDR2 is SYDVKM. The CDR3 nucleotides read TGTGCCAGTCGCGCCTCAATGGGACAGGGGATAGAAGAAAAACTGTTTTTT. Protein: CASRASMGQGIEEKLFF.

The chain combines TRBV24-1 with TRBJ2-7, with TRBD2 identical over 7 bases. Germline trimming cut 12 bases from V and 4 bases from J; bases unmatched to any gene: 14. Looked up from germline, CDR1 is KGHDR and CDR2 is SFDVKD. The CDR3 contains 14 residues. The CDR3 DNA follows: TGTGCCCCACCCGGGGAGGGGCGCCGGTACGAGCAGTACTTC. Protein: CAPPGEGRRYEQYF.

The chain uses TRBV7-9 and TRBJ1-4; 7 bases agree with TRBD1. This CDR3 is built from 15 residues. CDR1 and CDR2 (germline): SEHNR, FQNEAQ (reference sequence). The trim removed 2 bases at V and 6 bases at J, leaving 6 bases unmatched. CDR3 DNA sequence: TGTGCCAGCAGCTTATCCGGGACAGCCTATGAAAAACTGTTTTTT. This sequence encodes CASSLSGTAYEKLFF.

This sequence joins TRBV6-2 or TRBV6-3 and TRBJ2-7; 8 nucleotides agree with TRBD2. The trim removed 6 bases at V and 0 bases at J, leaving 7 bases unmatched. CDR1 and CDR2 from the germline V gene are MNHEY and SVGEGT. This CDR3 is built from 15 residues. The CDR3 DNA reads TGTGCCAGCAGCCCCTTAGCGGGATACTCCTACGAGCAGTACTTC. Its translation is CASSPLAGYSYEQYF.

This rearrangement joins TRBV14 to TRBJ1-1; 7 nucleotides match TRBD1. CDR3 length equals 16 residues. V gave up 2 bases and J gave up 4 bases; unmatched junction bases: 10. The V gene's germline CDR1 is SGHDN and CDR2 FVKESK. The CDR3 nucleotides read TGTGCCAGCAGCCAAATTAAGACAGGGTTCAGCACTGAAGCTTTCTTT. This translates into CASSQIKTGFSTEAFF. Complete variable domain (other parts from reference TRBV14 and TRBJ1-1): EAGVTQFPSHSVIEKGQTVTLRCDPISGHDNLYWYRRVMGKEIKFLLHFVKESKQDESGMPNNRFLAERTGGTYSTLKVQPAELEDSGVYFCASSQIKTGFSTEAFFGQGTRLTVV.

The chain is built from TRBV10-3 and TRBJ2-7; the D is unclear. There are 15 residues in the CDR3. Germline assignment: CDR1 ENHRY and CDR2 SYGVKD. V was cut by 4 bases and J by 2 bases, with 15 bases left in between. Here the CDR3 DNA reads TGTGCCATCAGTGGAGCGTCACCGAATCCCTACGAGCAGTACTTC. It yields the protein CAISGASPNPYEQYF.